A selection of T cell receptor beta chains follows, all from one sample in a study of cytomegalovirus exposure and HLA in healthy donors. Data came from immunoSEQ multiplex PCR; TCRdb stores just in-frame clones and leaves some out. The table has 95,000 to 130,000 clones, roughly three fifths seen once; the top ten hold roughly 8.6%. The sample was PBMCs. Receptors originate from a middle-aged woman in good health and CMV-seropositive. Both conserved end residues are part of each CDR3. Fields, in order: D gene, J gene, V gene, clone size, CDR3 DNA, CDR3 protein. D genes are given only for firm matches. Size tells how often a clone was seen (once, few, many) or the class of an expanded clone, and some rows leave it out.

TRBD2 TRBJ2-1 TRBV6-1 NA TGTGCCAGCAGTGAATTTAGCGGGCGTACGGTTTACAATGAGCAGTTCTTC CASSEFSGRTVYNEQFF
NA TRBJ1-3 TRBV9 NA TGTGCCAGCAGCGTAGTCGGGGGGAATGCTGGAAACACCATATATTTT CASSVVGGNAGNTIYF
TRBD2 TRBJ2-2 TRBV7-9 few TGTTCCAGCAGCCCCTTAGGATCTAGCGGGTGGAACACCGGGGAGCTGTTTTTT CSSSPLGSSGWNTGELFF
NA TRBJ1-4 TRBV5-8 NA TGTGCCAGCAGGGTGGGGACCTTCGGGGGTGAAAAACTGTTTTTT CASRVGTFGGEKLFF
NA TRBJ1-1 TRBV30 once TGTGCCTGGGGTATGCTGACACCGCTCTTT CAWGMLTPLF
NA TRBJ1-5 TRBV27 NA TGTGCCAGCAGTTTAGGGGCAGCTAATCAGCCCCAGCATTTT CASSLGAANQPQHF
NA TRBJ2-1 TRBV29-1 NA TGCAGCGTTGGGGTACGAGCGGACTCCTACAATGAGCAGTTCTTC CSVGVRADSYNEQFF
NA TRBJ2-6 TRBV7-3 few TGTGCCAGCAGCTCAATACAGGGAGCTGGGGCCAACGTCCTGACTTTC CASSSIQGAGANVLTF
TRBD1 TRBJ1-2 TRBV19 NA TGTGCCAGCAGGACAGGGAATTTTATAGCGGATGGCTACACCTTC CASRTGNFIADGYTF
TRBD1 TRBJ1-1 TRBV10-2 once TGCGCCAGCAGTGAAACCCGGACAGGGGGCGGCACTGAAGCTTTCTTT CASSETRTGGGTEAFF
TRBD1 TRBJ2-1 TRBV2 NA TGTGCCAGCAGCCAAACAACCAGGGGGCGGGCTAGCAGAAGGTACAATGAGCAGTTCTTC CASSQTTRGRASRRYNEQFF
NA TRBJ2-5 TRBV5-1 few TGCGCCAGCAGCCGGGGGACAGCAGAGACCCAGTACTTC CASSRGTAETQYF
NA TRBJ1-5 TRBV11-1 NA TGTGCCAGCAGCTTAGGTCCAAATCAGCCCCAGCATTTT CASSLGPNQPQHF
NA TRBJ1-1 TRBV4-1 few TGCGCCAGCCAACTTGAGTCGCTGCTGAACACTGAAGCTTTCTTT CASQLESLLNTEAFF
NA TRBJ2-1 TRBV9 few TGTGCCAGCAACAAAGGACAAAACTACAATGAGCAGTTCTTC CASNKGQNYNEQFF
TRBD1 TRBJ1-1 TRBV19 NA TGTGCCAGTAGTACGGACAGGGGGCAGGCTTTCTTT CASSTDRGQAFF
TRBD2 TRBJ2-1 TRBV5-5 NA TGTGCCAGCAGCTTGTGGGGACTAGCGGGTCAGAATGAGCAGTTCTTC CASSLWGLAGQNEQFF
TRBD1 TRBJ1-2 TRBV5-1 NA TGCGCCAGCAGCATCACTACAGGGGGCAACTATGGCTACACCTTC CASSITTGGNYGYTF
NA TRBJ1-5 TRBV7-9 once TGTGCCAGCAGCTTAGGGGGGGGACAGCCCCAGCATTTT CASSLGGGQPQHF
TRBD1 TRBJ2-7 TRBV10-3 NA TGTGCCATCAGTGCAGATCAGGGGGATACGTACGAGCAGTACTTC CAISADQGDTYEQYF
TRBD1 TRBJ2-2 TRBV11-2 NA TGTGCCAGCAGCTTAGGTGCGGGACAGGGAGTCACCGGGGAGCTGTTTTTT CASSLGAGQGVTGELFF
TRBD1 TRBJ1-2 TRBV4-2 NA TGTGCCAGCAGCCAAGATGTCGGGCAGGGGGTGTATGGCTACACCTTC CASSQDVGQGVYGYTF
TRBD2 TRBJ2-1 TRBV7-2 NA TGTGCCAGCAGGGCAGTAGGGACTAGCTCCTACAATGAGCAGTTCTTC CASRAVGTSSYNEQFF
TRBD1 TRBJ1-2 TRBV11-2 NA TGTGCCAGCAGCTATCTAGGGGGCGCGAAAAATGGCTACACCTTC CASSYLGGAKNGYTF
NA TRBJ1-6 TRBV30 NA TGTGCCTGGAGTGTTCCGGACAGATTACCTAATTCACCCCTCCACTTT CAWSVPDRLPNSPLHF
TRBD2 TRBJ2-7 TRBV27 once TGTGCCAGCAGACCCTTGGGTAGCGGGAGCGGCTCCTACGAGCAGTACTTC CASRPLGSGSGSYEQYF
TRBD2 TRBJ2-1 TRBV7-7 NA TGTGCTAGCAGCTTAACTCCGGGACTAGCGGGACCCAATGAGCAGTTCTTC CASSLTPGLAGPNEQFF
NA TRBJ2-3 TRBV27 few TGTGCCAGCACCCCTCTAAGGACAGAGGATCGGGCAGATACGCAGTATTTT CASTPLRTEDRADTQYF
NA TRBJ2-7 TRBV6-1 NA TGTGCAAGCAGCGATAGCGGAAATTTCTACGAGCAGTACTTC CASSDSGNFYEQYF
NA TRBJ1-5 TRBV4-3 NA TGCGCCAGCAGCCAAGATCGGGTTAGCAATCAGCCCCAGCATTTT CASSQDRVSNQPQHF
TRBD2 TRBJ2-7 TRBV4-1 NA TGCGCCAGCAGCCAAGTCCTACCAGCGGGAGGAACCTACGAGCAGTACTTC CASSQVLPAGGTYEQYF
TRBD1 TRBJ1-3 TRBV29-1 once TGCAGCGTTGAAGATAGCGACAGGGGGCCAGGAAACACCATATATTTT CSVEDSDRGPGNTIYF
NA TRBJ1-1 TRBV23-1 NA TGCGCCAGCAGCGGGGTAGGGGGAAAGATGGAAGCTTTCTTT CASSGVGGKMEAFF
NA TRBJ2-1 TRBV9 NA TGTGCCAGCAGCGTATCGGCGGGAACGGTTAGCTCCTACAATGAGCAGTTCTTC CASSVSAGTVSSYNEQFF
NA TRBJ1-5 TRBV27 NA TGTGCCAGCAGTTCGGCAGGGTATCAGCCCCAGCATTTT CASSSAGYQPQHF
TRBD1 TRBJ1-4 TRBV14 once TGTGCCAGCAGTCAGACCCGGGACAGGGGGGAAAAACTGTTTTTT CASSQTRDRGEKLFF
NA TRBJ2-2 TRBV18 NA TGTGCCAGCTCACCGCGCCTGAACACCGGGGAGCTGTTTTTT CASSPRLNTGELFF
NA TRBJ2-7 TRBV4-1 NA TGCGCCAGCAGCACGGGCGGGGATTACGAGCAGTACTTC CASSTGGDYEQYF
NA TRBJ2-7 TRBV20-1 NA TGCAGTGCCGGGGAGCAGTACTTC CSAGEQYF
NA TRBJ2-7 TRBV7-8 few TGTGCCAGCAGCTTATACTACGAGCAGTACTTC CASSLYYEQYF
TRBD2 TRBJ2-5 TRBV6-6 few TGTGCCAGCAGAAATGGACTAGCGGAAGAGACCCAGTACTTC CASRNGLAEETQYF
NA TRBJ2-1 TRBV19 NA TGTGCCAGTAGTATCCCAACAGGGTTATGGGCCAATGAGCAGTTCTTC CASSIPTGLWANEQFF
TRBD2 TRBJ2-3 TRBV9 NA TGTGCCAGCAGCCCGCGACTAGCGGGTGGACCAGATACGCAGTATTTT CASSPRLAGGPDTQYF
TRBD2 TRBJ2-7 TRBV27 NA TGTGCCAGCAGTTTAAAGGACGCGGGAGCCTCCTACGAGCAGTACTTC CASSLKDAGASYEQYF
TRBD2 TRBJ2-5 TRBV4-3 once TGCGCCAGCAGCCGAACTAGCGCCGGGGAGACCCAGTACTTC CASSRTSAGETQYF
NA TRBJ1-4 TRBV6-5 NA TGTGCCAGCATGGGGGGCGCGGGAGATGAAAAACTGTTTTTT CASMGGAGDEKLFF
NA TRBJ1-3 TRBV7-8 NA TGTGCCAGCAGGAAGGACAGTGGGGTGCCTTTCTCTGGAAACACCATATATTTT CASRKDSGVPFSGNTIYF
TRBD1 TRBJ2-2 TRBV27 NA TGTGCCAGCACCCCTGGGACAGGGGGCACCGGGGAGCTGTTTTTT CASTPGTGGTGELFF